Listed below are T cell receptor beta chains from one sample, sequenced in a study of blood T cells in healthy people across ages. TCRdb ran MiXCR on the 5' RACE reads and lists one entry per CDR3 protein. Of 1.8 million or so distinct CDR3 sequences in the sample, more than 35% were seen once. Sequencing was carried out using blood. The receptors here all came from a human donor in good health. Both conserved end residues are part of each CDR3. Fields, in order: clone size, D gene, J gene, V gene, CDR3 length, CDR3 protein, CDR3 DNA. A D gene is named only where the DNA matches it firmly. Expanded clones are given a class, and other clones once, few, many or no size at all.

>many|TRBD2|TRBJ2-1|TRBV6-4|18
CASSDSGTSGGHWNEQFF
TGTGCCAGCAGTGACTCGGGGACTAGCGGGGGTCATTGGAATGAGCAGTTCTTC
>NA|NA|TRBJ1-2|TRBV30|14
CAWNLRDGNYGYTF
TGTGCCTGGAATCTGAGGGACGGGAACTATGGCTACACCTTC
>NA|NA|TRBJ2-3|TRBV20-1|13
CSARDDGTWRLYF
TGCAGTGCTAGAGATGACGGGACTTGGAGGTTGTATTTT
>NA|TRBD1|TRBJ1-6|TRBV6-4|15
CASSDSDRANSPLHF
TGTGCCAGCAGTGACTCAGACAGGGCTAATTCACCCCTCCACTTT
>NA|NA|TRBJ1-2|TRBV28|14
CASSLGVGYYGYTF
TGTGCCAGCAGTTTAGGAGTCGGTTACTATGGCTACACCTTC
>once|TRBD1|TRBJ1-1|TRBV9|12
CASSEGTGRAFF
TGTGCCAGCAGCGAGGGGACAGGGCGGGCTTTCTTT
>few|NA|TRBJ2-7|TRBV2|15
CASSDQVAPYNEQYF
TGTGCCAGCAGTGATCAGGTAGCCCCCTACAATGAGCAGTACTTC
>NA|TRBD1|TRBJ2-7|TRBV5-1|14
CASSIGQGADEQYF
TGCGCCAGCAGCATCGGACAGGGTGCCGACGAGCAGTACTTC
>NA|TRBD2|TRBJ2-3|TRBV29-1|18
CSVDGLAGGLSSTDTQYF
TGCAGCGTTGATGGCCTAGCGGGGGGTTTGTCTAGCACAGATACGCAGTATTTT
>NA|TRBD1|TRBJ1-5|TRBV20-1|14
CSARQGGVNQPQHF
TGCAGTGCTAGACAGGGGGGGGTCAATCAGCCCCAGCATTTT
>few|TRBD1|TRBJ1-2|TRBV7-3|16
CASSATGQSTDYGYTF
TGTGCCAGCAGCGCAACGGGACAGTCGACCGACTATGGCTACACCTTC
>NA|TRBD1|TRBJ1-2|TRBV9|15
CASSPSRQGVYGYTF
TGTGCCAGCAGCCCCTCGCGACAGGGGGTGTATGGCTACACCTTC
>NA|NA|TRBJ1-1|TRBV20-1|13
CSASPNPWRGAFF
TGCAGTGCTAGCCCCAACCCCTGGAGAGGAGCTTTCTTT
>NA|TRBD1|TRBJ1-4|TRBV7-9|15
CASSSPDRRGEKLFF
TGTGCCAGCAGCTCTCCGGACAGGCGAGGGGAAAAACTGTTTTTT
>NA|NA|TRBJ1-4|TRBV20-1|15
CSASWTPATNEKLFF
TGCAGTGCTAGCTGGACCCCTGCAACTAATGAAAAACTGTTTTTT
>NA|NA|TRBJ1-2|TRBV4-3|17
CASSQDRVAVQGYGYTF
TGCGCCAGCAGCCAAGACCGTGTGGCGGTCCAAGGCTATGGCTACACCTTC
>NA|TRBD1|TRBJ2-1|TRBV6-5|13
CASSIDRANEQFF
TGTGCCAGCAGCATAGACAGGGCTAATGAGCAGTTCTTC
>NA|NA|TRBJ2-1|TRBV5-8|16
CASSLAMDLLYNEQFF
TGTGCCAGCAGCTTGGCTATGGACTTACTTTACAATGAGCAGTTCTTC
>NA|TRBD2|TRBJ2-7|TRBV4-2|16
CASSQDPASGGARQYF
TGTGCCAGCAGCCAAGATCCCGCTAGCGGGGGGGCGAGGCAGTACTTC
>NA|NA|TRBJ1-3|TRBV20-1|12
CSAPRGVNTIYF
TGCAGTGCCCCACGGGGCGTAAACACCATATATTTT
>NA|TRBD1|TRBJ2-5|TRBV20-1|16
CSARGPRDRGYETQYF
TGCAGTGCTAGAGGCCCGCGGGACAGGGGGTATGAGACCCAGTACTTC
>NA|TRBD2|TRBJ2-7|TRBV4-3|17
CASSQGSLAVSSYEQYF
TGCGCCAGCAGCCAAGGCTCGCTAGCGGTTAGCTCCTACGAGCAGTACTTC
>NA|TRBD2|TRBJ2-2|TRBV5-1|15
CASSLGDYPTGELFF
TGCGCCAGCAGCCTCGGGGACTATCCAACCGGGGAGCTGTTTTTT
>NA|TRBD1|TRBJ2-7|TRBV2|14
CASSPLGQAAEQYF
TGTGCCAGCAGCCCCCTGGGACAGGCCGCTGAGCAGTACTTC
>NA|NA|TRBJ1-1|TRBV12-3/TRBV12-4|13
CASTDGWGTEAFF
TGTGCCAGCACCGATGGATGGGGCACTGAAGCTTTCTTT
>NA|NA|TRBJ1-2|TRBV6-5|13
CASSPRGPYGHTF
TGTGCCAGCAGTCCTCGGGGGCCCTATGGCCACACCTTC
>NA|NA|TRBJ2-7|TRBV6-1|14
CASSEFQGHYEQYF
TGTGCCAGCAGTGAATTTCAGGGCCACTACGAGCAGTACTTC
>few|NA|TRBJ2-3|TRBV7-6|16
CASSLGSDPSEATQYF
TGTGCCAGCAGCTTAGGTAGCGATCCGAGTGAGGCCACGCAGTATTTT
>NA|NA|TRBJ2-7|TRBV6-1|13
CASSEVGQVEQYF
TGTGCCAGCAGTGAAGTGGGGCAGGTCGAGCAGTACTTC
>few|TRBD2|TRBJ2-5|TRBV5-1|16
CASSPVGLAVEETQYF
TGCGCCAGCAGCCCAGTTGGACTAGCGGTGGAAGAGACCCAGTACTTC